This TCR beta chain was recovered during a study of T cell responses to AZD1222 COVID-19 vaccine. Study-level results: There were mostly white British donors and more females than males, and clonal diversity was possibly underestimated.

Remarks on this clone: As yet, its antigen is unknown.

The CDR3 length is 15 residues. The junction had 9 bases not matched to a gene; V was cut back by 3 bases and J by 6 bases. CDR1 and CDR2 from the germline V gene are SEHNR and FQNEAQ (reference sequence). The data were produced by immunoSEQ multiplex PCR, yet TCRdb's version contains in-frame clones alone and is incomplete. This sample has more than 90,000 clones; roughly nine tenths occur once, and the top ten carry 16%. V is TRBV7-9 and J is TRBJ2-7; 9 bases map to TRBD2. This receptor was obtained from an adult in good health. The sample here was peripheral blood, taken on day 0 of AZD1222 vaccination. The CDR3 protein is CASSLVLAGAAEQYF. The CDR3, as DNA: TGTGCCAGCAGCTTGGTATTAGCGGGAGCCGCCGAGCAGTACTTC.